One and the same sample provided the 5 T cell receptor beta chains below, sequenced in a study of blood T cell repertoires in COVID-19. The table came from immunoSEQ multiplex PCR; TCRdb's copy has only in-frame clones and leaves some out. Of approximately 200,000 clones in the sample, approximately 84% were seen once. Sequenced sample: PBMCs or T cells enriched from blood (not recorded which). These TCRs come from a woman aged 25-40 years who had recovered from COVID-19.

This chain joins TRBV19 and TRBJ2-1; 8 bases align to TRBD2. The germline V gene encodes CDR1 LNHDA and CDR2 SQIVND (reference sequence). There are 15 residues in the CDR3. The junction had 10 bases not matched to a gene; V was cut back by 6 bases and J by 6 bases. The CDR3 DNA sequence: TGTGCCAGTAGGGGAATAGCGGGACGGGGCAATGAGCAGTTCTTC. It is translated as CASRGIAGRGNEQFF. The variable domain in full, completed from reference TRBV19 and TRBJ2-1, reads DGGITQSPKYLFRKEGQNVTLSCEQNLNHDAMYWYRQDPGQGLRLIYYSQIVNDFQKGDIAEGYSVSREKKESFPLTVTSAQKNPTAFYLCASRGIAGRGNEQFFGPGTRLTVL.

The CDR3 region has the DNA TGTGCCAGCAGCCAACAGATCTCCTACGAGCAGTACTTC. This codes for CASSQQISYEQYF. This chain uses TRBV3-1 (or the pseudogene TRBV3-2) with TRBJ2-7; D uncertain. CDR3 length: 13 amino acids. Germline V gene lookup returns CDR1 LGHDT and CDR2 YNNKEL (reference sequence). V shed 2 bases and J shed 0 bases, with 5 bases lying between them.

The chain joins TRBV6-5 to TRBJ1-2, with TRBD1 identical over 7 bases. Trimming took 6 bases from V and 1 from J; bases not matched to a gene: 5. The length of the CDR3 is 14 residues. Germline CDR1 reads MNHEY; CDR2 reads SVGAGI. The CDR3 bases are TGTGCCAGCAGCCTACAGGGGTATAACTATGGCTACACCTTC. It specifies CASSLQGYNYGYTF.

This clone was observed a single time. The V gene is TRBV7-2, the J gene TRBJ1-3; D is unresolved. Trimming pared 5 bases from V and 1 base from J, leaving 18 bases between. The germline V gene has CDR1 SGHTA and CDR2 FQGNSA. CDR3 length: 17 residues. The CDR3 loop is CASSQIPPSRSGNTIYF. The CDR3 DNA reads TGTGCCAGCAGCCAGATTCCGCCCTCTCGATCTGGAAACACCATATATTTT.

The genes are TRBV5-4 and TRBJ2-2; D possibly corresponds to TRBD2 (6 bases). Germline values: CDR1 SGHNT, CDR2 YYREEE (reference sequence). The V end was cut by 0 bases, the J end by 2 bases, with 11 bases between. The CDR3 spans 16 residues. The CDR3 region is CASSLAGTSNTGELFF. The CDR3 DNA reads as TGTGCCAGCAGCTTGGCAGGGACTTCTAACACCGGGGAGCTGTTTTTT.